A selection of T cell receptor beta chains follows, all from one sample in a study of shared clonotypes between healthy human individuals. This table comes from immunoSEQ multiplex PCR, and its TCRdb copy is limited to in-frame clones, with some not included. The profile shows about 2 million clones, roughly 94% of them singletons. Source material: naive CD8+ T cells sorted from blood. The receptors were sampled from a young man in good health. Each CDR3 is given without its conserved first and last residue.

j_gene,v_gene,CDR3aa
TRBJ1-5,TRBV28,ASRQKSGINQPQH
TRBJ1-6,TRBV11-2,ASSLGGTYNSPLH
TRBJ2-5,TRBV11-2,ASSALETQY
TRBJ2-7,TRBV6-5,ASSYSFGDRPYEQY
TRBJ2-7,TRBV7-8,ASSVWGQYEQY
TRBJ2-2,TRBV7-2,ASGGLTGELF
TRBJ1-4,TRBV27,ASSLLGQFGEKLF
TRBJ2-2,TRBV6-1,ASSRLNTGELF
TRBJ1-2,TRBV6-5,ASSYSSPYYGYT
TRBJ2-3,TRBV9,ASSALAGLPDTQY
TRBJ1-4,TRBV7-8,ASSLLDEKLF
TRBJ2-7,TRBV7-9,ASSQGLAGARTPYEQY
TRBJ1-2,TRBV29-1,SVGGSYGYT
TRBJ2-7,TRBV7-7,ASSLGIQSYEQY
TRBJ2-3,TRBV11-2,ASSFGTAIYIDTQY
TRBJ2-7,TRBV6-1,ASSEAGGSYEQY
TRBJ2-1,TRBV9,ASSVGLAASYNEQF
TRBJ2-2,TRBV7-2,ASSLLETGELF
TRBJ2-5,TRBV5-1,ASRSYGIQETQY
TRBJ1-1,TRBV15,ATSESGRGADTEAF
TRBJ2-1,TRBV9,ASSVSGEQF
TRBJ2-3,TRBV6-5,ASSYGGTGGTQY
TRBJ1-4,TRBV15,ATTRDPSHEKLF
TRBJ2-3,TRBV6-5,ASSQLAGGTDTQY
TRBJ2-2,TRBV6-5,ASRERDRYTGELF
TRBJ1-2,TRBV28,ASNTIRVGYT
TRBJ2-3,TRBV6-6,ASSPIAGAGDTQY
TRBJ1-2,TRBV7-9,ASSLGSEGPNVNYGYT
TRBJ2-3,TRBV6-5,ASSWGLAGVPDTQY
TRBJ1-1,TRBV6-5,ASGQLGTEAF
TRBJ1-6,TRBV6-6,ASTATGSYNSPLH
TRBJ1-1,TRBV4-1,ASSHPGTGHTEAF
TRBJ1-3,TRBV19,ASSIGASVRNTIY
TRBJ2-2,TRBV28,ASSYRPTGELF
TRBJ2-5,TRBV7-9,ASSYPRGGLDQETQY
TRBJ1-2,TRBV9,ASSLAMGSYGYT
TRBJ2-3,TRBV4-3,ASSQEGLALSTDTQY
TRBJ1-4,TRBV7-9,ASSLVGNINEKLF
TRBJ1-1,TRBV6-1,ASSGPDINTEAF
TRBJ2-1,TRBV6-5,ASSYRDRGINEQF
TRBJ2-2,TRBV7-9,ASSLGPGRDSNTGELF
TRBJ2-7,TRBV11-2,ASSLVRTSSDEQY
TRBJ2-1,TRBV13,ASSLGVSGPNEQF
TRBJ1-6,TRBV5-1,ASSLGQGSANSPLH
TRBJ2-7,TRBV19,ASSIGLGQNYEQY
TRBJ2-7,TRBV28,ASSLPDNSYEQY
TRBJ2-1,TRBV4-3,ASSQDQSSGEIRDNEQF
TRBJ2-7,TRBV27,ASSLSGDYEQY
TRBJ2-3,TRBV27,ASGRTFSLTDTQY
TRBJ2-7,TRBV6-5,ASSYGTGYSYEQY
TRBJ1-1,TRBV9,ASSVGGRTEAF
TRBJ1-1,TRBV6-6,ASSEGQGNTEAF
TRBJ2-7,TRBV29-1,SVEGGQPGN
TRBJ2-1,TRBV6-1,ASSDRDPNEQF
TRBJ2-7,TRBV5-4,ASSSRTGGIYEQY